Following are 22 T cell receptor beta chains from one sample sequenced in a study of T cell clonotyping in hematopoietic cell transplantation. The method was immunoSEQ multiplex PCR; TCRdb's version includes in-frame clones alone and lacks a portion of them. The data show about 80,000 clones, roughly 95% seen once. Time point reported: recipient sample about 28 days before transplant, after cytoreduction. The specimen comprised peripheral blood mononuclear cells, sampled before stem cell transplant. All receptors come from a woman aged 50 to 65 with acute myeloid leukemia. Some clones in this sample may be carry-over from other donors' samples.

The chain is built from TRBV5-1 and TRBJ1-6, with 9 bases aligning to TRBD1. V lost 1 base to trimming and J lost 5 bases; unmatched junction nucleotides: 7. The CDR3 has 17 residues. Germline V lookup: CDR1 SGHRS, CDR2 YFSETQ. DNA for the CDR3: TGCGCCAGCAGCTTGCGGGGACAGGGATCGGATAATTCACCCCTCCACTTT. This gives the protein CASSLRGQGSDNSPLHF.

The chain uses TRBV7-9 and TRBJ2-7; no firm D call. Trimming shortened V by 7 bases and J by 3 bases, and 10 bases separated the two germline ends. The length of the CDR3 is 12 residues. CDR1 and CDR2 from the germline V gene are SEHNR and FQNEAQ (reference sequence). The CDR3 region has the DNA TGTGCCAGCATAGGACCCAACTACGAGCAGTACTTC. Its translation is CASIGPNYEQYF.

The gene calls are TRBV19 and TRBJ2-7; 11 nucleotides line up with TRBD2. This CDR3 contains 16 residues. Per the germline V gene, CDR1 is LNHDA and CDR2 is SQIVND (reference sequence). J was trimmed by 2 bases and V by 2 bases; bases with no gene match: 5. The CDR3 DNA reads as TGTGCCAGTAGTATACAGGTAGCGGGGGGGCCCTACGAGCAGTACTTC. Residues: CASSIQVAGGPYEQYF.

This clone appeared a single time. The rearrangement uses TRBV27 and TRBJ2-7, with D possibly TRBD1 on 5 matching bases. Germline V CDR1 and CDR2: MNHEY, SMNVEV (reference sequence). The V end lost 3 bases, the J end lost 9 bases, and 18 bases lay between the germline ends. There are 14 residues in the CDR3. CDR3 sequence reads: CASSFSAGFSPQYF. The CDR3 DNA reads TGTGCCAGCAGTTTTTCCGCAGGGTTTTCGCCGCAGTACTTC.

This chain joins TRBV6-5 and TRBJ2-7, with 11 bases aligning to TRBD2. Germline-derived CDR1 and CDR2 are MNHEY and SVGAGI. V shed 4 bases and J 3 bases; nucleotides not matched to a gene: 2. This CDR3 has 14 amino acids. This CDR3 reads CASSFSGGDYEQYF. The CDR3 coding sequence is TGTGCCAGCAGTTTTAGCGGGGGGGACTACGAGCAGTACTTC.

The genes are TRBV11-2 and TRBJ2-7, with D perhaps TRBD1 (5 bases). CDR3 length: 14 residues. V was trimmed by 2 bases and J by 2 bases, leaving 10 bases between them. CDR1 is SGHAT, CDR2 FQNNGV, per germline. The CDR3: CASSLLGPTYEQYF. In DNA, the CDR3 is TGTGCCAGCAGCTTACTGGGGCCTACCTACGAGCAGTACTTC.

In nucleotides, the CDR3 is TGTGCCAGCGGGCCGAGGATAGGAGGCTACACCTTC. Its protein product is CASGPRIGGYTF. This rearrangement joins TRBV25-1 to TRBJ1-2, with D unclear. V was pared by 8 bases and J by 8 bases, with 15 bases between. Germline CDR1 and CDR2: MGHDK and SYGVNS. The CDR3 has 12 residues.

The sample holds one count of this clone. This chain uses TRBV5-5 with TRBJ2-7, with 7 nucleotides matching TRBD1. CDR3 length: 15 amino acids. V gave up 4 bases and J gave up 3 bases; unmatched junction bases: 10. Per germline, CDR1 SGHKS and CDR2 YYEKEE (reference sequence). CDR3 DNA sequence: TGTGCCAGCAGCATCGGACAGGCGGAACACTACGAGCAGTACTTC. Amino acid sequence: CASSIGQAEHYEQYF.

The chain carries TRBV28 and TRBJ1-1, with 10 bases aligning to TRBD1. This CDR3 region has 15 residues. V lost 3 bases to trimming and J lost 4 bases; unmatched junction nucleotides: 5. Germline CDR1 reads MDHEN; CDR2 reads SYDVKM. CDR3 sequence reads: CASSFRDRGGTEAFF. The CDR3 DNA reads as TGTGCCAGCAGTTTCCGGGACAGGGGAGGCACTGAAGCTTTCTTT. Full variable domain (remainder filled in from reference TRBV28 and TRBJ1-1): DVKVTQSSRYLVKRTGEKVFLECVQDMDHENMFWYRQDPGLGLRLIYFSYDVKMKEKGDIPEGYSVSREKKERFSLILESASTNQTSMYLCASSFRDRGGTEAFFGQGTRLTVV.

CDR3 nucleotide sequence: TGTGCCAGCAGTTCAACTGGCTCTGGGGCCAACGTCCTGACTTTC. Protein: CASSSTGSGANVLTF. This chain uses TRBV5-6 with TRBJ2-6; D ambiguous. Per germline, CDR1 SGHDT and CDR2 YYEEEE. There are 15 residues in the CDR3. Trimming cost V 5 bases and J 0 bases, with 9 bases left between them.

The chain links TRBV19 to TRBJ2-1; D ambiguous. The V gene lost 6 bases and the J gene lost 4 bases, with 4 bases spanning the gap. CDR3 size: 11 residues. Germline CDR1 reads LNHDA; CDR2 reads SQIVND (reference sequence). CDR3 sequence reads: CASSRYNEQFF. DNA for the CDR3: TGTGCCAGTAGCAGATACAATGAGCAGTTCTTC.

The CDR3 DNA reads TGTGCCAGCAGCAAAAGGTTGGGTCCGTTGCGTACGCAGTATTTT. This codes for CASSKRLGPLRTQYF. The rearrangement joins TRBV21-1 to TRBJ2-3. TRBV21-1 is a documented pseudogene. CDR3 size: 15 residues.

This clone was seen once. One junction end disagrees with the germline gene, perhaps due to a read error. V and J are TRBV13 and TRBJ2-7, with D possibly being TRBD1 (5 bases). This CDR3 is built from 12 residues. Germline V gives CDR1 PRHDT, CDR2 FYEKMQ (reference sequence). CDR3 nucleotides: TGTGCCAGCAGCTCTACCAGGGCTACCATATCCTTC. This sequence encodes CASSSTRATISF.

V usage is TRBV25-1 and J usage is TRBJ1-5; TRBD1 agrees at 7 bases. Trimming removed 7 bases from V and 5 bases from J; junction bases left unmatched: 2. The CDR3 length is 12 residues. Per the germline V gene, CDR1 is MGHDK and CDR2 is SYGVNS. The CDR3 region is CASNDRDQPQHF. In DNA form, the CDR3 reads TGTGCCAGCAACGACAGGGATCAGCCCCAGCATTTT.

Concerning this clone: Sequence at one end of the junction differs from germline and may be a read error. CDR3 sequence: CASSLWQGAYEQYF. CDR3 nucleotide sequence: TGTGCTAGCAGCTTATGGCAGGGGGCCTACGAGCAGTACTTC. The chain recombines TRBV7-7 with TRBJ2-7, with 7 bases matching TRBD1. The CDR3 spans 14 residues. The germline gives CDR1 SSHAT, CDR2 FNYEAQ (reference sequence).

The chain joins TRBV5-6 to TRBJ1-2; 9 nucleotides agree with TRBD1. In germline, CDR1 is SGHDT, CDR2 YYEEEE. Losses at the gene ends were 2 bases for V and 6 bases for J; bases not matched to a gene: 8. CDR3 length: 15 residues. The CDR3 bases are TGTGCCAGCAGCTTTTACAGGGGGCCCATCGATGGCTACACCTTC. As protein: CASSFYRGPIDGYTF.

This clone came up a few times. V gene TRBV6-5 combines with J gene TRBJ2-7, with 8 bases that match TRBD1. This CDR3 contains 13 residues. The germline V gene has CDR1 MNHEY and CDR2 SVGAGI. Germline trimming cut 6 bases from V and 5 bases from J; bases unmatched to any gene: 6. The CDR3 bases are TGTGCCAGCAGGGACAGGGTGTCGGACGAGCAGTACTTC. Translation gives CASRDRVSDEQYF.

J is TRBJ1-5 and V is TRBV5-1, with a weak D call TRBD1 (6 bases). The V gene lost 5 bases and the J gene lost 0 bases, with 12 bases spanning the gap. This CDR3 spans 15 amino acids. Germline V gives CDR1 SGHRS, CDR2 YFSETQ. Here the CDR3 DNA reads TGCGCCAGCAGGGCAGGGGAGAATAGCAATCAGCCCCAGCATTTT. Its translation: CASRAGENSNQPQHF.

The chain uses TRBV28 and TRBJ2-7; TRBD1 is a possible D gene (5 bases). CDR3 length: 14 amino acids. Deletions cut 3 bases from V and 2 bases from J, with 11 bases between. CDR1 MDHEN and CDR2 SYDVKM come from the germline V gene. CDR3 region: CASSFRVGAYEQYF. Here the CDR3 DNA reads TGTGCCAGCAGTTTCAGGGTAGGAGCCTACGAGCAGTACTTC.

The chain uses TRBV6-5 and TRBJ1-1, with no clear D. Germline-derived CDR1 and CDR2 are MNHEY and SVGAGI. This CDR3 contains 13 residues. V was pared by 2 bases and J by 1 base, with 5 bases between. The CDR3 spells CASSYRKNTEAFF. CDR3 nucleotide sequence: TGTGCCAGCAGTTACCGCAAGAACACTGAAGCTTTCTTT.

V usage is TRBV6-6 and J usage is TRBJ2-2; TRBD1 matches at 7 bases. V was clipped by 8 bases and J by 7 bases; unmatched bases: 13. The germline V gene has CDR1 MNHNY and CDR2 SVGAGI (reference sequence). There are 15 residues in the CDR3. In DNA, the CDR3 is TGTGCCAGCTGTACGGGGACAGTTTTTCACGGGGAGCTGTTTTTT. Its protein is CASCTGTVFHGELFF.

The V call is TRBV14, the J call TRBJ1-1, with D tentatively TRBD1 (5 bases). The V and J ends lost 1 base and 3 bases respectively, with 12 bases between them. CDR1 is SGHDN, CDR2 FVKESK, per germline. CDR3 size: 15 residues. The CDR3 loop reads CASSQVTRVYTEAFF. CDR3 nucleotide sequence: TGTGCCAGCAGCCAAGTGACCAGGGTTTACACTGAAGCTTTCTTT. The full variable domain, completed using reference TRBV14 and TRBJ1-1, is EAGVTQFPSHSVIEKGQTVTLRCDPISGHDNLYWYRRVMGKEIKFLLHFVKESKQDESGMPNNRFLAERTGGTYSTLKVQPAELEDSGVYFCASSQVTRVYTEAFFGQGTRLTVV.